Below, one TCR beta chain is given with its context. The antigen it binds to is not known. Base qualities are missing; no much larger clone stands one base away. The CDR3 holds 13 amino acids from the cysteine to the phenylalanine. The entry retains the CDR3 DNA only, 39 bases that are in frame from base 1. Looking up the germline V gene (reference sequence) yields CDR1 SEHNR and CDR2 FQNEAQ. Trimming at the junction amounts to 2 bases on V and 3 bases on J, and the germline ends lie 7 bases apart. This record comes from a study of control samples from healthy donors and cancer patients (dated by TCRdb to 2018 to 2021). Library preparation employed the immunoSEQ multiplex PCR assay. As stored in TCRdb, this immuneACCESS dataset retains in-frame rearrangements with V and J assigned. A fraction of the clones does not appear; measured against another copy, unresolved V genes explain less than half of the discrepancy, and the remainder lacks a known reason. The sample table shows 400,000 to 500,000 clones, and approximately 92% are seen once. 5.5% to 7.5% of the sample is in the top ten clones.

This sequence originates from a middle-aged man with head and neck cancer. Sequenced input: PBMCs. The sequence is built from TRBV7-9 and TRBJ1-2; the D gene is possibly TRBD1, with 5 bases matching. The DNA reads as follows: TGTGCCAGCAGCTTAACCAGGGACTATGGCTACACCTTC. Its protein reads: CASSLTRDYGYTF.